This T cell receptor (beta chain) was obtained from a study of vaccination effects on CD4 cells after COVID-19. This clone was counted a single time. Its antigen is not identified. TCRdb's table, derived via immunoSEQ multiplex PCR, lists solely in-frame clones and lacks some. This sample has about 45,000 clones, with roughly 80% found just once. This CDR3 spans 16 amino acids. CDR1 LGHDT and CDR2 YNNKEL come from the germline V gene (reference sequence). V trimming: 4 bases; J trimming: 0 bases; junction bases outside the gene matches: 8. Sequencing was preceded by expansion of antigen-specific CD4+ T cells with viral peptide pools in the ViraFEST assay. The culture ran for under eleven days, and then CD4+ T cells were isolated. Their SARS-CoV-2 infection, verified by PCR, occurred between March and December 2020.

Sequencing used CD4+ T cells from PBMCs cultured with a peptide pool, obtained before COVID-19 vaccination. The genes are TRBV3-1 (or the pseudogene TRBV3-2) and TRBJ2-7; 8 nucleotides agree with TRBD1. The receptor comes from a human donor who had a prior SARS-CoV-2 infection. The CDR3 DNA reads TGTGCCAGCAGCCTCCTTGCCGGGACAGGCTCCTACGAGCAGTACTTC. It encodes CASSLLAGTGSYEQYF.